The present T cell receptor beta chain was sequenced within a study of spatial heterogeneity in lung cancer. In the study overall: Donation came from approximately 69 patients with untreated early-stage non-small cell lung cancer. Alpha-chain detections were consistently fewer than beta-chain detections among the sequences.

The time point here: blood at routine non-recurrence follow-up after resection. Germline V gene sequence: CDR1 SGHNT, CDR2 YYREEE (reference sequence). V shed 2 bases and J 4 bases; nucleotides not matched to a gene: 12. The CDR3 is 18 residues long. TCRdb analysed the 5' RACE reads with MiXCR anew, one entry per CDR3 protein. Of about 120,000 distinct CDR3 sequences detected, approximately 10% appear once; the ten largest clones hold roughly 26%. The source material was PBMCs, sampled at follow-up. This receptor was obtained from a female donor with early-stage non-small cell lung cancer. This chain connects TRBV5-4 to TRBJ2-2; 9 bases agree with TRBD1. The CDR3 DNA reads TGTGCCAGCAGCTTTGGTTTGGTGGGACAGGGCTTCACCGGGGAGCTGTTTTTT. Translating it yields CASSFGLVGQGFTGELFF.